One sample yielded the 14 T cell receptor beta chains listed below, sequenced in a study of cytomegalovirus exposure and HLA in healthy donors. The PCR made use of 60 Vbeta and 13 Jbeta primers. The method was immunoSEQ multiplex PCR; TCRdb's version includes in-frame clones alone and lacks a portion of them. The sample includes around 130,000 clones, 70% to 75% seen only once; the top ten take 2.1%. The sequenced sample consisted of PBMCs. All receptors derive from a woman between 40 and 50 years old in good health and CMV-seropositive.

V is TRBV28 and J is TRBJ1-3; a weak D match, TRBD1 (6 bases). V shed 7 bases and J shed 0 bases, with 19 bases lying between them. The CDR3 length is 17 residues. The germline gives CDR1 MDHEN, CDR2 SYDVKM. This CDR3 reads CASTFVQGGLSGNTIYF. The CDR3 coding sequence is TGTGCCAGCACCTTCGTACAAGGGGGTCTCTCTGGAAACACCATATATTTT. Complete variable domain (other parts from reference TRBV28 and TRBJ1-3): DVKVTQSSRYLVKRTGEKVFLECVQDMDHENMFWYRQDPGLGLRLIYFSYDVKMKEKGDIPEGYSVSREKKERFSLILESASTNQTSMYLCASTFVQGGLSGNTIYFGEGSWLTVV.

CDR3 nucleotide sequence: TGCAGCGTCGTTTTCCCCCGCAACAGGAGCTATGGCTACACCTTC. Translated, it gives CSVVFPRNRSYGYTF. The rearrangement uses TRBV29-1 and TRBJ1-2; a weak D match, TRBD1 (5 bases). The CDR3 has 15 amino acids. Trimming stripped 6 bases from V and 4 bases from J, with 21 bases between. The germline gives CDR1 SQVTM, CDR2 ANQGSEA.

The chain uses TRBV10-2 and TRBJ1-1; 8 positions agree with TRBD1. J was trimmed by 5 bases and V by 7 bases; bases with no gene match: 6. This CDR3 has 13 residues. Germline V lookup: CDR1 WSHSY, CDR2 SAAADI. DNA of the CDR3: TGCGCCAGCAATCCGCAGGGGGCGACTGAAGCTTTCTTT. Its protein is CASNPQGATEAFF.

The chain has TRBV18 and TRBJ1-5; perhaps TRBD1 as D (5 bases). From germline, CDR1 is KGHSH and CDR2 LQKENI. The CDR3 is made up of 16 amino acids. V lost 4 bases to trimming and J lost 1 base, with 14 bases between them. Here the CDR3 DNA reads TGTGCCAGCTCACTTCCCGGGACTCTCAGCAATCAGCCCCAGCATTTT. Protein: CASSLPGTLSNQPQHF.

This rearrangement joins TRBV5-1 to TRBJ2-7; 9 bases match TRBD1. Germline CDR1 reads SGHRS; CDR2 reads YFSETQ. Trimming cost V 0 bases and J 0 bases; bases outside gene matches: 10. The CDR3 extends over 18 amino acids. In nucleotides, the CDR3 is TGCGCCAGCAGCTTGGGCCGGAACAGGGGGCGAAACTCCTACGAGCAGTACTTC. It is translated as CASSLGRNRGRNSYEQYF.

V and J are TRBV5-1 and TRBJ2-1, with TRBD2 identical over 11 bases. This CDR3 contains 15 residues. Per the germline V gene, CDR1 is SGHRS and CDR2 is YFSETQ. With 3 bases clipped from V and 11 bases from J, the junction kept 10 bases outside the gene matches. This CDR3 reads CASSYTGTSGTQQFF. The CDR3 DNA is TGCGCCAGCAGCTACACCGGGACTAGCGGTACTCAGCAGTTCTTC.

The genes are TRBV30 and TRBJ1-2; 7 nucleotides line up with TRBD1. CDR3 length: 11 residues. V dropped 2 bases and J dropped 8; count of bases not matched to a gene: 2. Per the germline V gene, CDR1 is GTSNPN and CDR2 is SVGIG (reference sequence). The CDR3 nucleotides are TGTGCCTGGAGTCAGGGGGAGGGCTACACCTTC. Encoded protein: CAWSQGEGYTF.

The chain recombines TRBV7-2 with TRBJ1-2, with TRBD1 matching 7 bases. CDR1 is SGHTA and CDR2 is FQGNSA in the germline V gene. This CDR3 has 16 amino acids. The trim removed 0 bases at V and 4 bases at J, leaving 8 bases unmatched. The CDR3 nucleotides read TGTGCCAGCAGCTTAGCACAGAACAGGGGTGGCTATGGCTACACCTTC. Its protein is CASSLAQNRGGYGYTF.

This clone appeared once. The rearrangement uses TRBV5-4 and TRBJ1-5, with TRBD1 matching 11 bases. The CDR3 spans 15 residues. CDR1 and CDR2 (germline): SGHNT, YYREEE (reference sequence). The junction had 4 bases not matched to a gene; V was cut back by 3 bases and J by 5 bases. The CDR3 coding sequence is TGTGCCAGCAGCTGGAGGACAGGGGGCCATCAGCCCCAGCATTTT. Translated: CASSWRTGGHQPQHF.

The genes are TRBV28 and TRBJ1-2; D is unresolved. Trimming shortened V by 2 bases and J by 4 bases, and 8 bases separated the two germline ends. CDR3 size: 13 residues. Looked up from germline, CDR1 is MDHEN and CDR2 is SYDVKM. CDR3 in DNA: TGTGCCAGCAGTTTACCGGGTTCCTATGGCTACACCTTC. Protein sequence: CASSLPGSYGYTF.

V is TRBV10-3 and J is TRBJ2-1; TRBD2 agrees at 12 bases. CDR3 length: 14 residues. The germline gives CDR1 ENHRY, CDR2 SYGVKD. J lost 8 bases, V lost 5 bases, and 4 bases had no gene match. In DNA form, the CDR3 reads TGTGCCATCAGTCAGACTAGCGGGAGCGATGAGCAGTTCTTC. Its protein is CAISQTSGSDEQFF.

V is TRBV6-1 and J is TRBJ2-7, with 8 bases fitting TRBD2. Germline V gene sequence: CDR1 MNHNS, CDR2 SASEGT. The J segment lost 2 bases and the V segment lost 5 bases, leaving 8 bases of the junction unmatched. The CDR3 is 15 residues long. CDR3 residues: CASSITGGGTYEQYF. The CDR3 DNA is TGTGCCAGCAGTATCACGGGGGGGGGAACCTACGAGCAGTACTTC.

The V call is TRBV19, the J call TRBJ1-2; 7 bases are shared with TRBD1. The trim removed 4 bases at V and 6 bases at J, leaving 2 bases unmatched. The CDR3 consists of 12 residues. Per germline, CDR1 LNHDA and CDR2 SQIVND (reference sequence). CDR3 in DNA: TGTGCCAGTAGTACCCAGGGGGATGGCTACACCTTC. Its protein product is CASSTQGDGYTF.

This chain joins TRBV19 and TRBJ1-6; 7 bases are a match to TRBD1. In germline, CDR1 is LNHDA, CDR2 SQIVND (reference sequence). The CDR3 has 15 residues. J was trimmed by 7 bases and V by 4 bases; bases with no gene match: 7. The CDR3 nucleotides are TGTGCCAGTAGTAGTTCCGGGACAGCAAATTCACCCCTCCACTTT. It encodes CASSSSGTANSPLHF.